This TCR beta chain was obtained from a study of blood T cell repertoires in COVID-19. Study background: T cells, B-cell-depleted T cells, or PBMCs provided the cDNA or gDNA that served as material.

TCRdb's table, derived via immunoSEQ multiplex PCR, lists solely in-frame clones and lacks some. The sample consists of 10,000 to 13,000 clones, approximately 82% of them appearing once. V gave up 4 bases and J gave up 3 bases, with 13 bases separating them. CDR3 length equals 15 residues. Germline-derived CDR1 and CDR2 are SGDLS and YYNGEE. The sequence was obtained from a human donor in a cohort sampled during active COVID-19. Sequencing was performed on peripheral blood. The V gene is TRBV9, the J gene TRBJ2-2, with D tentatively TRBD2 (5 bases). CDR3: CASSPRWGDTGELFF. CDR3 coding DNA: TGTGCCAGCAGCCCCCGATGGGGAGACACCGGGGAGCTGTTTTTT.